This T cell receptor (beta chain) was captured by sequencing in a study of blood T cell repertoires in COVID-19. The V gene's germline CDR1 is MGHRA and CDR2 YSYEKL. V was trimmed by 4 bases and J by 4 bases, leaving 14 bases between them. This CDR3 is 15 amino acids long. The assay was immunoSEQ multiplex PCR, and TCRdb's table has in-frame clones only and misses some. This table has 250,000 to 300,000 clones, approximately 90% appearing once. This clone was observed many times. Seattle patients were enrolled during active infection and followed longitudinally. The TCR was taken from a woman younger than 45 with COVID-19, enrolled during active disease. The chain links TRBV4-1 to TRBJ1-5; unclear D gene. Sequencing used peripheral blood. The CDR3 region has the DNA TGCGCCAGCAGCCTGTCGAAGGGAGGTAATCAGCCCCAGCATTTT. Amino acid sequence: CASSLSKGGNQPQHF.